The rows below give T cell receptor beta chains drawn from one sample of a study of T cells in Graves' hyperthyroidism and ophthalmopathy. TCRdb independently ran MiXCR on the multiplex PCR reads; one entry per CDR3 protein. The table includes 550,000 to 850,000 distinct CDR3 sequences, about 17% detected once. The sample taken for sequencing was blood. These receptors all come from a woman aged 45-59 years with Graves' hyperthyroidism that later progressed to Graves' ophthalmopathy. CDR3s include the opening cysteine and the closing phenylalanine or tryptophan. Fields, in order: V gene, D gene, J gene, clone size, CDR3 protein, CDR3 DNA. D genes are given only for firm matches. Rows may omit the clone size; those that give it use once, few, many or a size class.

V gene: TRBV20-1
D gene: -
J gene: TRBJ1-4
clone size: -
CDR3 protein: CSARDALAGEVEKLFF
CDR3 DNA: TGCAGTGCTAGAGATGCCTTAGCGGGGGAGGTAGAAAAACTGTTTTTT

V gene: TRBV27
D gene: -
J gene: TRBJ1-1
clone size: -
CDR3 protein: CASSLVHRNTEAFF
CDR3 DNA: TGTGCCAGCAGTTTAGTTCATAGGAACACTGAAGCTTTCTTT

V gene: TRBV2
D gene: -
J gene: TRBJ1-1
clone size: many
CDR3 protein: CASSEEGSTEAFF
CDR3 DNA: TGTGCCAGCAGTGAAGAGGGGAGCACTGAAGCTTTCTTT

V gene: TRBV14
D gene: -
J gene: TRBJ2-7
clone size: few
CDR3 protein: CASSHAGTYEQYF
CDR3 DNA: TGTGCCAGCAGCCACGCAGGTACCTACGAGCAGTACTTC

V gene: TRBV12-3/TRBV12-4
D gene: TRBD1
J gene: TRBJ2-3
clone size: many
CDR3 protein: CASSLAGATGAFTDTQYF
CDR3 DNA: TGTGCCAGCAGTTTAGCGGGGGCGACAGGGGCCTTCACAGATACGCAGTATTTT

V gene: TRBV9
D gene: TRBD1
J gene: TRBJ2-7
clone size: -
CDR3 protein: CASSVGGGGQGIYEQYF
CDR3 DNA: TGTGCCAGCAGCGTAGGAGGGGGGGGACAGGGGATCTACGAGCAGTACTTC

V gene: TRBV20-1
D gene: TRBD2
J gene: TRBJ2-3
clone size: many
CDR3 protein: CSASGGAPNTQYF
CDR3 DNA: TGCAGTGCTAGCGGGGGGGCACCCAATACGCAGTATTTT

V gene: TRBV20-1
D gene: TRBD1
J gene: TRBJ2-5
clone size: many
CDR3 protein: CSARTPQGVGETQYF
CDR3 DNA: TGCAGTGCCAGAACCCCCCAGGGGGTGGGAGAGACCCAGTACTTC

V gene: TRBV5-1
D gene: -
J gene: TRBJ1-1
clone size: many
CDR3 protein: CASSRTVNTEAFF
CDR3 DNA: TGTGCCAGCAGCAGGACAGTGAACACTGAAGCTTTCTTT

V gene: TRBV5-4
D gene: -
J gene: TRBJ1-4
clone size: few
CDR3 protein: CASRDARQTNEKLFF
CDR3 DNA: TGTGCCAGCAGGGACGCCAGGCAAACTAATGAAAAACTGTTTTTT

V gene: TRBV20-1
D gene: TRBD1
J gene: TRBJ1-2
clone size: few
CDR3 protein: CSALNAFGTGDFYGYTF
CDR3 DNA: TGCAGTGCTCTCAACGCGTTCGGGACAGGGGATTTTTATGGCTACACCTTC

V gene: TRBV20-1
D gene: -
J gene: TRBJ1-5
clone size: -
CDR3 protein: CSARGSNRVGVSQPQHF
CDR3 DNA: TGCAGTGCTAGAGGTAGTAACAGGGTGGGGGTTAGTCAGCCCCAGCATTTT

V gene: TRBV7-2
D gene: TRBD1
J gene: TRBJ1-2
clone size: -
CDR3 protein: CASSLALRAGGVYGYTF
CDR3 DNA: TGTGCCAGCAGCTTAGCGCTCAGAGCAGGGGGCGTCTATGGCTACACCTTC

V gene: TRBV7-2
D gene: -
J gene: TRBJ2-4
clone size: many
CDR3 protein: CASSPRSGGAPAKNIQYF
CDR3 DNA: TGTGCCAGCAGCCCCCGCTCAGGGGGGGCGCCGGCCAAAAACATTCAGTACTTC

V gene: TRBV11-2
D gene: -
J gene: TRBJ1-6
clone size: many
CDR3 protein: CASSFSGRVGSPLHF
CDR3 DNA: TGTGCCAGCAGCTTTAGCGGCAGGGTTGGATCACCCCTCCACTTT

V gene: TRBV5-1
D gene: -
J gene: TRBJ2-7
clone size: -
CDR3 protein: CASTPGGTHYEQYF
CDR3 DNA: TGCGCCAGCACCCCTGGGGGGACCCACTACGAGCAGTACTTC

V gene: TRBV19
D gene: -
J gene: TRBJ2-1
clone size: -
CDR3 protein: CASSRQATTYNEQFF
CDR3 DNA: TGTGCCAGTAGCAGGCAGGCGACCACCTACAATGAGCAGTTCTTC

V gene: TRBV20-1
D gene: TRBD1
J gene: TRBJ2-3
clone size: -
CDR3 protein: CSARGHRDRGYTDTQYF
CDR3 DNA: TGCAGTGCTAGGGGCCACCGGGACAGGGGCTACACAGATACGCAGTATTTT

V gene: TRBV20-1
D gene: -
J gene: TRBJ2-7
clone size: few
CDR3 protein: CSARVLGSYEQYF
CDR3 DNA: TGCAGTGCTAGAGTCCTGGGATCCTACGAGCAGTACTTC

V gene: TRBV2
D gene: -
J gene: TRBJ1-5
clone size: many
CDR3 protein: CASRQGFSNQPQHF
CDR3 DNA: TGTGCCAGCAGGCAAGGCTTTAGCAATCAGCCCCAGCATTTT

V gene: TRBV4-1
D gene: -
J gene: TRBJ1-1
clone size: -
CDR3 protein: CASSQVVAAEAFF
CDR3 DNA: TGCGCCAGCAGCCAAGTGGTGGCGGCCGAAGCTTTCTTT

V gene: TRBV6-1
D gene: -
J gene: TRBJ1-6
clone size: -
CDR3 protein: CASTIAGQLNSPLHF
CDR3 DNA: TGTGCCAGCACCATCGCAGGACAGTTGAATTCACCCCTCCACTTT